This T cell receptor beta chain comes out of a study of metastatic and nonmetastatic thyroid tumors. Study at large: For malignant and benign thyroid patients, tumor or nodule tissue and blood were the sources whose repertoires were compared.

In the original workflow: A papillary thyroid cancer distant-metastasis classifier was built from CDR3 differences across clinicopathological groups. TCRdb re-called clones via MiXCR from the PCR reads. TCRdb assigned the V and J calls; the authors' analysis was not used. The sample holds several thousand clones; around two fifths are singletons and the top ten take roughly a quarter. Findings of the study overall: Benign nodules reportedly had significantly lower TCR beta diversity than malignant thyroid tumors in blood and tumor.

Patients underwent thyroid surgery, and none had received any treatment before it. As concerns this clone: Antigen: not known.

The CDR3 has 14 amino acids. V gave up 4 bases and J gave up 2 bases, with 12 bases separating them. Germline V lookup: CDR1 KGHSH, CDR2 LQKENI. Material for sequencing was tumor tissue. The sequence was collected from a female donor with papillary thyroid cancer or a benign thyroid nodule (not recorded which). Some clones in this sample may be carry-over from other donors' samples. The rearrangement links TRBV18 to TRBJ2-7; D remains unclear. The DNA for the CDR3 is TGTGCCAGCTCACAACTCGATGCGACCTACGAGCAGTACTTC. It codes for CASSQLDATYEQYF.